This passage covers 30 T cell receptor beta chains from one sample sequenced in a study of monozygotic twins with inflammatory bowel disease. TCRdb re-called the 5' RACE reads; every CDR3 protein appears as one record, without DNA. Recorded for this sample: a few hundred thousand distinct CDR3 sequences. The specimen sequenced was blood. These receptors originate from a human donor with ulcerative colitis or Crohn's disease, or a healthy co-twin of an affected twin (not recorded which).

The CDR3 is CASQPSDAETQYF. This chain uses TRBV5-1 with TRBJ2-5; TCRdb calls TRBD2, which cannot be checked without DNA. The germline V gene has CDR1 SGHRS and CDR2 YFSETQ. CDR3 length: 13 residues.

The V and J genes are TRBV5-4 and TRBJ2-1. The CDR3 covers 15 residues. Germline loops: CDR1 SGHNT, CDR2 YYREEE (reference sequence). The CDR3 region is CASSLDTSSYNEQFF.

The V gene is TRBV7-8, the J gene TRBJ2-7; TCRdb's assignment of TRBD1 cannot be checked, as there is no DNA. In germline, CDR1 is SGHVS, CDR2 FQNEAQ. This CDR3 region has 16 residues. CDR3 amino acids: CASSFYGGSASYEQYF. The variable domain in full, with the rest retrieved from reference TRBV7-8 and TRBJ2-7, is GAGVSQSPRYKVAKRGQDVALRCDPISGHVSLFWYQQALGQGPEFLTYFQNEAQLDKSGLPSDRFFAERPEGSVSTLKIQRTQQEDSAVYLCASSFYGGSASYEQYFGPGTRLTVT.

J is TRBJ2-3 and V is TRBV2; there is no DNA to check the TCRdb D call of TRBD1. The CDR3 length is 15 residues. Germline assignment: CDR1 SNHLY and CDR2 FYNNEI. CDR3 protein: CASSKQGPGVDTQYF.

This chain connects TRBV27 to TRBJ1-5. Germline V gene sequence: CDR1 MNHEY, CDR2 SMNVEV (reference sequence). The CDR3 sequence is 13 residues long. The CDR3 loop reads CASSSFEGQPQHF.

This chain uses TRBV20-1 with TRBJ2-3; TCRdb reports TRBD2, a call that lacks DNA to check it against. This CDR3 spans 13 amino acids. Germline V gives CDR1 DFQATT, CDR2 SNEGSKA (reference sequence). CDR3 loop: CSVQRGITDTQYF.

The chain is built from TRBV3-1 and TRBJ2-1; TCRdb's D call, TRBD2, is unchecked because there is no DNA. The CDR3 is made up of 14 amino acids. Germline V CDR1 and CDR2: LGHDT, YNNKEL (reference sequence). The CDR3 sequence: CASSQGTSGEEQFF.

The chain recombines TRBV5-1 with TRBJ1-1; TCRdb's D call of TRBD1 is untestable without DNA. The CDR3 runs to 15 residues. Germline V gene lookup returns CDR1 SGHRS and CDR2 YFSETQ. This CDR3 is CASSFHPDSGTEAFF.

The gene calls are TRBV5-6 and TRBJ1-5. The CDR3 is 14 amino acids. CDR1 SGHDT and CDR2 YYEEEE come from the germline V gene. The CDR3 protein is CASSFFAGNQPQHF.

The chain couples TRBV19 to TRBJ1-2; TCRdb reports TRBD1, a call that lacks DNA to check it against. CDR3 length: 15 residues. The germline V gene has CDR1 LNHDA and CDR2 SQIVND (reference sequence). The chain's CDR3 is CASSTRGIFNYGYTF.

CDR3 region: CASSQTRILGTQETQYF. V gene TRBV4-2 combines with J gene TRBJ2-5; the D call of TRBD1 rests on TCRdb alone, since no DNA is present to check it. The CDR3 loop spans 17 amino acids. The V gene's germline CDR1 is LGHNA and CDR2 YNFKEQ.

V usage is TRBV11-2 and J usage is TRBJ1-4. This CDR3 is 13 amino acids long. Germline assignment: CDR1 SGHAT and CDR2 FQNNGV. CDR3 in amino acids: CASSLGSSEKLFF.

This chain connects TRBV12-3 or TRBV12-4 to TRBJ2-1; TCRdb's D call, TRBD1, is unchecked because there is no DNA. CDR3 length equals 14 residues. The CDR3: CASSEDQGGDEQFF.

The chain combines TRBV28 with TRBJ1-1. Germline V gene data show CDR1 as MDHEN and CDR2 as SYDVKM. The CDR3 consists of 15 residues. CDR3 residues: CASEYVRPRNTEAFF.

The CDR3 is CASSPQGTGGTGYTF. The rearrangement links TRBV7-2 to TRBJ1-2; the TCRdb D gene call, TRBD1, has no DNA to confirm it. Germline lookup yields CDR1 SGHTA and CDR2 FQGNSA. The CDR3 is made up of 15 amino acids.

CDR3 sequence: CASSNPNRGGMNTEAFF. The J gene is TRBJ1-1, the V gene TRBV7-9; TCRdb gives TRBD1 as the D gene, but with no DNA this cannot be confirmed. Germline V CDR1 and CDR2: SEHNR, FQNEAQ (reference sequence). The CDR3 is made up of 17 amino acids.

The chain carries TRBV4-1 and TRBJ2-2; TCRdb designates TRBD1, a call that cannot be tested without DNA. Germline V gene sequence: CDR1 MGHRA, CDR2 YSYEKL. The CDR3 consists of 15 residues. The CDR3 here is CASSLQGSWTGELFF.

The gene calls are TRBV3-1 and TRBJ2-7; the D call from TCRdb, TRBD1, cannot be confirmed without DNA. Germline V gene data show CDR1 as LGHDT and CDR2 as YNNKEL (reference sequence). The CDR3 runs 14 residues. CDR3 residues: CASSQKGATYEQYF.

The CDR3 is CASSYSRGEEKLFF. The rearrangement uses TRBV6-6 and TRBJ1-4; the D call from TCRdb, TRBD1, cannot be confirmed without DNA. Germline assignment: CDR1 MNHNY and CDR2 SVGAGI (reference sequence). The CDR3 runs 14 residues.

The chain links TRBV4-1 to TRBJ2-1; absent DNA, TCRdb's TRBD2 call cannot be checked. Germline-derived CDR1 and CDR2 are MGHRA and YSYEKL. The CDR3 spans 16 residues. CDR3: CASSRTSGGSGNEQFF.

V and J are TRBV20-1 and TRBJ1-4. CDR1 is DFQATT, CDR2 SNEGSKA, per germline (reference sequence). The CDR3 totals 14 residues. This CDR3 is CSARQEPSREKLFF.

The rearrangement uses TRBV27 and TRBJ2-7; checking the TCRdb D call of TRBD1 is not possible without DNA. Looked up from germline, CDR1 is MNHEY and CDR2 is SMNVEV (reference sequence). This CDR3 is built from 16 residues. CDR3 residues: CASSSRGGAKLSEQYF.

The chain couples TRBV5-1 to TRBJ2-1; without DNA, the TCRdb call of TRBD1 cannot be checked. Germline V gene data show CDR1 as SGHRS and CDR2 as YFSETQ. The CDR3 spans 15 residues. CDR3 region: CASSSTGTAHNEQFF.

The V call is TRBV5-1, the J call TRBJ2-1; absent DNA, TCRdb's TRBD1 call cannot be checked. Germline assignment: CDR1 SGHRS and CDR2 YFSETQ. CDR3 size: 15 residues. The CDR3 sequence is CASSLFGDRGNEQFF.

The gene calls are TRBV7-9 and TRBJ1-1. Germline V gene lookup returns CDR1 SEHNR and CDR2 FQNEAQ (reference sequence). The CDR3 spans 17 residues. The CDR3 sequence is CASSLAQSPPWDTEAFF.

The chain has TRBV4-2 and TRBJ1-2; the D call of TRBD1 rests on TCRdb alone, since no DNA is present to check it. This CDR3 contains 15 residues. Germline V gene sequence: CDR1 LGHNA, CDR2 YNFKEQ. The CDR3 is CASSPMSEGGYGYTF.

The V and J genes are TRBV19 and TRBJ1-1; the TCRdb D gene call, TRBD1, has no DNA to confirm it. The CDR3 is 16 amino acids. Germline CDR1 and CDR2: LNHDA and SQIVND (reference sequence). The CDR3 protein is CASSIRSQGTNTEAFF.

This rearrangement joins TRBV2 to TRBJ1-1; lacking DNA, the TRBD1 call made by TCRdb goes unchecked. Germline CDR1 is SNHLY and CDR2 is FYNNEI. CDR3 size: 15 residues. CDR3 amino acids: CASSEARGRGTEAFF. Drawing the rest from reference TRBV2 and TRBJ1-1, the complete variable domain is EPEVTQTPSHQVTQMGQEVILRCVPISNHLYFYWYRQILGQKVEFLVSFYNNEISEKSEIFDDQFSVERPDGSNFTLKIRSTKLEDSAMYFCASSEARGRGTEAFFGQGTRLTVV.

The chain uses TRBV5-1 and TRBJ1-1; TCRdb's D call, TRBD1, is unchecked because there is no DNA. The CDR3 is made up of 16 amino acids. The germline CDR1 and CDR2 sequences are SGHRS and YFSETQ. CDR3 in amino acids: CASSHVSGTGNTEAFF. Filled out from reference TRBV5-1 and TRBJ1-1, the complete variable domain reads KAGVTQTPRYLIKTRGQQVTLSCSPISGHRSVSWYQQTPGQGLQFLFEYFSETQRNKGNFPGRFSGRQFSNSRSEMNVSTLELGDSALYLCASSHVSGTGNTEAFFGQGTRLTVV.

V is TRBV20-1 and J is TRBJ2-7. Germline V lookup: CDR1 DFQATT, CDR2 SNEGSKA (reference sequence). This CDR3 spans 11 amino acids. CDR3: CSARDVYEQYF.